These 3 T cell receptor beta chains were sequenced from one sample in a study of blood T cells in healthy people across ages. Next came a second PCR, run for about 7 to 12 cycles, which used a sample-barcoded 5' primer along with a J-beta primer mix. A single record per CDR3 protein comes from TCRdb applying MiXCR to the 5' RACE reads. The repertoire has about 1.6 million distinct CDR3 sequences, about 31% of them found once; the top ten carry about 10%. Sequencing was performed on blood. Receptor source: a woman aged 25 to 39 in good health.

This chain links TRBV6-6 with TRBJ2-7; possibly TRBD2 for D (6 bases). The germline V gene encodes CDR1 MNHNY and CDR2 SVGAGI (reference sequence). The CDR3 is 14 residues long. Trimming stripped 7 bases from V and 2 bases from J, with 15 bases between. DNA of the CDR3: TGTGCCAGCAAGGCCGCTGCGGGACCCTACGAGCAGTACTTC. Protein product: CASKAAAGPYEQYF.

This clonotype was picked up a small number of times. The chain recombines TRBV29-1 with TRBJ2-7; no clear D gene. V gave up 5 bases and J gave up 0 bases, with 11 bases separating them. The germline V gene has CDR1 SQVTM and CDR2 ANQGSEA. CDR3 length: 13 residues. The CDR3 loop is CSVSRRSSYEQYF. CDR3 nucleotide sequence: TGCAGCGTTTCCCGACGGTCCTCCTACGAGCAGTACTTC.

The chain employs TRBV20-1 and TRBJ2-7; the D gene is possibly TRBD1 (5 bases). From germline, CDR1 is DFQATT and CDR2 SNEGSKA (reference sequence). The CDR3 loop spans 14 amino acids. V shed 1 base and J shed 3 bases, with 13 bases lying between them. The CDR3 region is CSARVLQVYYEQYF. CDR3 coding DNA: TGCAGTGCTAGAGTCTTACAGGTTTACTACGAGCAGTACTTC.